This TCR beta chain derives from a study of T cells in Graves' hyperthyroidism and ophthalmopathy. This clonotype was detected many times. RNA transcripts were the template for amplifying TCR beta CDR3 regions. The HTBI primer set served for first-round RT-PCR of the TCR CDR3. TCRdb independently ran MiXCR on the multiplex PCR reads; one entry per CDR3 protein. The sample records a few hundred thousand distinct CDR3 sequences, roughly 15% being singletons. The germline V and J ends were trimmed by 6 bases and 0 bases, with 8 bases remaining between them. This CDR3 region has 13 residues. In germline, CDR1 is MNHEY, CDR2 SMNVEV (reference sequence).

The specimen was blood. This receptor was obtained from a middle-aged woman with Graves' ophthalmopathy. This rearrangement joins TRBV27 to TRBJ1-1; no definite D call. The CDR3 sequence: CASRQVLNTEAFF. CDR3 in DNA: TGTGCCAGCAGGCAGGTTTTGAACACTGAAGCTTTCTTT.